This TCR beta chain was retrieved from a study of T cells in localized non-small cell lung cancer. The study's findings and limits: Uninvolved adjacent lung had the highest recorded T cell clonality, with tumor below it.

As regards this clone: The antigen is not known.

The trim removed 0 bases at V and 6 bases at J, leaving 10 bases unmatched. The CDR3 has 16 amino acids. CDR1 is SGHRS and CDR2 is YFSETQ in the germline V gene. Only in-frame clones appear in the TCRdb table, and some are missing; sequencing was by immunoSEQ multiplex PCR. The profile covers roughly 3,000 clones, with 28% appearing a single time and approximately 8.3% taken by the ten largest. The specimen was normal lung tissue next to the tumor, collected before any cancer treatment. The sequence came from a woman aged 35 to 70 with stage I lung adenocarcinoma. The chain uses TRBV5-1 and TRBJ2-3, with 7 positions matching TRBD2. Here the CDR3 DNA reads TGCGCCAGCAGCTTGGCCCGGTCTAGCGGCCTCGATACGCAGTATTTT. As protein: CASSLARSSGLDTQYF. Filled out from reference TRBV5-1 and TRBJ2-3, the complete variable domain reads KAGVTQTPRYLIKTRGQQVTLSCSPISGHRSVSWYQQTPGQGLQFLFEYFSETQRNKGNFPGRFSGRQFSNSRSEMNVSTLELGDSALYLCASSLARSSGLDTQYFGPGTRLTVL.